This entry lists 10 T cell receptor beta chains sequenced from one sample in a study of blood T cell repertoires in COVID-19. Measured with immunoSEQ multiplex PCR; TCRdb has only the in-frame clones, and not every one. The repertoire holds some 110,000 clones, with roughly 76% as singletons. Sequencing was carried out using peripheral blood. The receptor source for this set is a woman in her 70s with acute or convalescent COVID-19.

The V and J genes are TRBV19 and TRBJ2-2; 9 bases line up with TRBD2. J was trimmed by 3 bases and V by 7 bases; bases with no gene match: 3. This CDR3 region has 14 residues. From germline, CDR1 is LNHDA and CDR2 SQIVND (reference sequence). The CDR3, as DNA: TGTGCCAGTAACGCGGGGGGGCACACCGGGGAGCTGTTTTTT. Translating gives CASNAGGHTGELFF.

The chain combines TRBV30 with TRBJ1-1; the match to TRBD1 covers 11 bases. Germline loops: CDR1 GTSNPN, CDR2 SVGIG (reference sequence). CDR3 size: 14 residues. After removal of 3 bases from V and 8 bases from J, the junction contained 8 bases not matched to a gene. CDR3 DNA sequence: TGTGCCTGGAGGGCCGGACAGGGGGCGGACGAAGCTTTCTTT. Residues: CAWRAGQGADEAFF.

Written as DNA, the CDR3 is TGTGCCAGCACCCCGGAGCCCGCCTCATCCGAGCAGTACTTC. The encoded protein is CASTPEPASSEQYF. The chain links TRBV5-4 to TRBJ2-7; D not certain. The CDR3 sequence is 14 residues long. Germline V gene data show CDR1 as SGHNT and CDR2 as YYREEE (reference sequence). Deletions cut 6 bases from V and 6 bases from J, with 19 bases between.

This CDR3 is CASDTSGSSYNEQFF. The DNA for the CDR3 is TGTGCCAGCGACACTAGCGGGAGCTCCTACAATGAGCAGTTCTTC. J is TRBJ2-1 and V is TRBV6-5; the match to TRBD2 covers 11 bases. This CDR3 is built from 15 residues. Germline CDR1 and CDR2: MNHEY and SVGAGI. Losses at the gene ends were 8 bases for V and 0 bases for J; bases not matched to a gene: 3.

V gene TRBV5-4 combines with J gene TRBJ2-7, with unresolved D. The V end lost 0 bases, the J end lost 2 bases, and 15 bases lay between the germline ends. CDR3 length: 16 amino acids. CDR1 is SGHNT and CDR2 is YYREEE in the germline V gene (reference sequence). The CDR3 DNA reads TGTGCCAGCAGCTTGGAGGCCGGGTTGAGCCCCTACGAGCAGTACTTC. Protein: CASSLEAGLSPYEQYF. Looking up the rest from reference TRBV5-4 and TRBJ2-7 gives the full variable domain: ETGVTQSPTHLIKTRGQQVTLRCSSQSGHNTVSWYQQALGQGPQFIFQYYREEENGRGNFPPRFSGLQFPNYSSELNVNALELDDSALYLCASSLEAGLSPYEQYFGPGTRLTVT.

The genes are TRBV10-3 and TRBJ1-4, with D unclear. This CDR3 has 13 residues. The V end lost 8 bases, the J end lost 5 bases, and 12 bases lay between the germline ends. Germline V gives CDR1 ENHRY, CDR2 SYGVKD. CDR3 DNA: TGTGCCATCGCCAAGGAGAGGAATGAAAAACTGTTTTTT. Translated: CAIAKERNEKLFF.

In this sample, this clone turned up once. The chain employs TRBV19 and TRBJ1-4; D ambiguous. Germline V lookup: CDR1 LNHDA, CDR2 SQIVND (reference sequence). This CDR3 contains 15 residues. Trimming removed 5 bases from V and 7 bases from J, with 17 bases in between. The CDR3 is CASSPWREGGEKLFF. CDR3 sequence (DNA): TGTGCCAGTAGTCCCTGGAGGGAGGGAGGTGAAAAACTGTTTTTT.

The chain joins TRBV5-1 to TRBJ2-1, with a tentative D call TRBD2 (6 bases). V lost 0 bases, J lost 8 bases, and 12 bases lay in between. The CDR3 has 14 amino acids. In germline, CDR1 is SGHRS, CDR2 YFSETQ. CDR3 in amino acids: CASSLGGTGDEQFF. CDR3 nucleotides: TGCGCCAGCAGCTTGGGCGGGACCGGGGATGAGCAGTTCTTC.

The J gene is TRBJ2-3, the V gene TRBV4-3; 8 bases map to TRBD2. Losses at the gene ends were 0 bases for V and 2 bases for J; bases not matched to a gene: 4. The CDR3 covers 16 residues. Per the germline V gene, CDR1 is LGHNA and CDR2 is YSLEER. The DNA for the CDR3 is TGCGCCAGCAGCCAAGACGGTAGCGGGGTCACAGATACGCAGTATTTT. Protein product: CASSQDGSGVTDTQYF.

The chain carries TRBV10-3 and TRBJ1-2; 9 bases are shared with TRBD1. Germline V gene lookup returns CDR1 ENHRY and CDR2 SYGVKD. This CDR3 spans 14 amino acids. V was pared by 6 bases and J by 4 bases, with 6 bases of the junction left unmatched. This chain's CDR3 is CAIRGQGFGYGYTF. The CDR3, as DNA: TGTGCCATCAGGGGACAGGGTTTCGGCTATGGCTACACCTTC.